This note documents a single T cell receptor (beta chain) sequence. Distinct nucleotide sequences in the sample also encode this CDR3. The source of the sample is a study of T cell responses to AZD1222 COVID-19 vaccine. Method: immunoSEQ multiplex PCR; TCRdb's copy keeps in-frame clones and lacks some. Among approximately 82,000 clones listed, 90% to 95% were seen once. This CDR3 has 13 amino acids. Germline CDR1 SGHDN, CDR2 FVKESK. Trimming shortened V by 1 base and J by 4 bases, and 5 bases separated the two germline ends. The chain joins TRBV14 to TRBJ1-3; D gene uncertain. The starting material was peripheral blood, obtained on day 0 of AZD1222 vaccination. The sequence was collected from an adult in good health. The CDR3 nucleotides read TGTGCCAGCAGCCAAGCTTCGGGAAACACCATATATTTT. Amino acids: CASSQASGNTIYF.